These 26 T cell receptor beta chains originate from one sample sequenced in a study of T cell repertoires in cytomegalovirus infection. Their cognate antigens are unknown. TCRdb re-called the reads through MiXCR, storing one row per CDR3 protein. The sample includes 570,000 or so distinct CDR3 sequences, roughly 43% of them seen just once. Here the sequenced sample was cultured PBMCs, taken from culture after CMV antigen stimulation. These receptors were taken from a human donor in good health (CMV status not recorded). Some clones in this sample may be carry-over from other donors' samples.

V is TRBV12-3 or TRBV12-4 and J is TRBJ1-4; tentative D call: TRBD1 (6 bases). The CDR3 spans 17 residues. V was shortened by 7 bases and J by 3 bases, with 21 bases between the two germline ends. As DNA, the CDR3 is TGTGCCAGCACCTCACCCACAGGGTATGGCGCTAATGAAAAACTGTTTTTT. It translates to CASTSPTGYGANEKLFF.

CDR3 sequence reads: CASSLFGGSNTEAFF. The DNA of the CDR3 is TGTGCCAGCAGCTTATTTGGGGGCTCGAACACTGAAGCTTTCTTT. This sequence joins TRBV7-9 and TRBJ1-1, with D perhaps matching TRBD1 (6 bases). Germline CDR1 and CDR2: SEHNR and FQNEAQ (reference sequence). This CDR3 region has 15 residues. The V and J ends lost 2 bases and 1 base respectively, with 11 bases between them.

This chain connects TRBV12-3 or TRBV12-4 to TRBJ2-3; maybe TRBD1 (5 bases). The CDR3 runs to 15 residues. Trimming took 3 bases from V and 4 from J, leaving 14 bases between them. The CDR3 region is CASSFGAIYADTQYF. Here the CDR3 DNA reads TGTGCCAGCAGTTTTGGGGCAATTTATGCAGATACGCAGTATTTT.

This clonotype was seen ten or more times. The V call is TRBV7-2, the J call TRBJ2-5; D possibly corresponds to TRBD1 (5 bases). Germline CDR1 and CDR2: SGHTA and FQGNSA. The length of the CDR3 is 15 residues. V was trimmed by 2 bases and J by 1 base, leaving 11 bases between them. The CDR3 region is CASSLYPGPQETQYF. CDR3 nucleotides: TGTGCCAGCAGCTTATACCCAGGGCCCCAAGAGACCCAGTACTTC.

The chain carries TRBV7-9 and TRBJ1-5; 7 nucleotides agree with TRBD1. The CDR3 loop spans 15 amino acids. From germline, CDR1 is SEHNR and CDR2 FQNEAQ (reference sequence). V gave up 5 bases and J gave up 0 bases; unmatched junction bases: 4. CDR3 residues: CASSHDRVSNQPQHF. CDR3 DNA: TGTGCCAGCAGCCATGACAGGGTTAGCAATCAGCCCCAGCATTTT.

The chain has TRBV24-1 and TRBJ2-1; D assignment may be TRBD1 or TRBD2 (7 bases each). The V end lost 10 bases, the J end lost 7 bases, and 13 bases lay between the germline ends. Germline CDR1 reads KGHDR; CDR2 reads SFDVKD. CDR3 size: 12 residues. The CDR3 sequence is CATQGGANEQFF. The CDR3 DNA follows: TGTGCCACTCAGGGGGGGGCGAATGAGCAGTTCTTC.

This clonotype was observed a few times. The chain recombines TRBV7-2 with TRBJ2-2; 8 nucleotides agree with TRBD2. The germline CDR1 and CDR2 sequences are SGHTA and FQGNSA. CDR3 size: 15 residues. Losses at the gene ends were 5 bases for V and 7 bases for J; bases not matched to a gene: 9. The CDR3 DNA reads TGTGCCAGCAGCCCTCAAGGACTAGCTGACGGGGAGCTGTTTTTT. This gives the protein CASSPQGLADGELFF.

The chain couples TRBV7-9 to TRBJ2-3; D not certain. The CDR3 length is 13 residues. V was trimmed by 0 bases and J by 11 bases, leaving 12 bases between them. In germline, CDR1 is SEHNR, CDR2 FQNEAQ (reference sequence). As DNA, the CDR3 is TGTGCCAGCAGCTTAGCCCTACCTTCTGGGCAGTATTTT. Translating gives CASSLALPSGQYF.

This clonotype turned up a few times. The CDR3, as DNA: TGTGCCAGCAGCTTCGGACGGTCCTACGAGCAGTACTTC. Translated: CASSFGRSYEQYF. The chain carries TRBV12-3 or TRBV12-4 and TRBJ2-7; D is ambiguous. CDR3 length equals 13 residues. V dropped 6 bases and J dropped 1 base, with 10 bases sitting between them.

This clonotype has just a few counts. V usage is TRBV7-8 and J usage is TRBJ1-5, with 7 bases identical to TRBD1. This CDR3 has 16 amino acids. V shed 2 bases and J 7 bases; nucleotides not matched to a gene: 11. Germline CDR1 SGHVS, CDR2 FQNEAQ. CDR3 in amino acids: CASSLSGSGGQQPQHF. CDR3 nucleotide sequence: TGTGCCAGCAGCTTATCGGGGTCAGGGGGTCAGCAGCCCCAGCATTTT. Full variable domain (missing parts from reference TRBV7-8 and TRBJ1-5): GAGVSQSPRYKVAKRGQDVALRCDPISGHVSLFWYQQALGQGPEFLTYFQNEAQLDKSGLPSDRFFAERPEGSVSTLKIQRTQQEDSAVYLCASSLSGSGGQQPQHFGDGTRLSIL.

This clonotype is a singleton in its sample. The chain links TRBV6-2 or TRBV6-3 to TRBJ2-7; TRBD2 aligns across 12 bases. From germline, CDR1 is MNHEY and CDR2 SVGEGT. CDR3 size: 18 residues. V trimming: 0 bases; J trimming: 3 bases; junction bases outside the gene matches: 9. CDR3 region: CASSYSMFLAGGIYEQYF. CDR3 in DNA: TGTGCCAGCAGTTACTCTATGTTTCTAGCGGGAGGGATCTACGAGCAGTACTTC.

The J gene is TRBJ2-7, the V gene TRBV6-2 or TRBV6-3; no clear D. The ends were cut back, 4 bases at V and 4 bases at J, with 20 bases in the middle. Germline CDR1 MNHEY, CDR2 SVGEGT. The CDR3 sequence is 16 residues long. The chain's CDR3 is CASSSRSDTILYEQYF. The CDR3 DNA reads TGTGCCAGCAGTTCCAGATCAGACACTATTCTTTACGAGCAGTACTTC.

The V and J genes are TRBV6-2 or TRBV6-3 and TRBJ1-3; D is possibly TRBD1 (6 bases). Germline values: CDR1 MNHEY, CDR2 SVGEGT. This CDR3 has 19 amino acids. The V gene lost 6 bases and the J gene lost 1 base, with 25 bases spanning the gap. CDR3 sequence (DNA): TGTGCCAGCAGACCTGGGGACACCAAGACCCATCAATCTGGAAACACCATATATTTT. It specifies CASRPGDTKTHQSGNTIYF.

V gene TRBV7-8 combines with J gene TRBJ1-5, with unresolved D. CDR1 is SGHVS and CDR2 is FQNEAQ in the germline V gene. This CDR3 has 13 residues. V lost 2 bases, J lost 3 bases, and 5 bases lay in between. CDR3 loop: CASSLYNNQPQHF. CDR3 bases: TGTGCCAGCAGCTTATATAACAATCAGCCCCAGCATTTT.

The V and J genes are TRBV6-2 or TRBV6-3 and TRBJ2-3, with TRBD2 as a possible D gene (6 bases). The germline V and J ends were trimmed by 8 bases and 4 bases, with 22 bases remaining between them. The germline CDR1 and CDR2 sequences are MNHEY and SVGEGT. This CDR3 has 16 residues. CDR3 DNA: TGTGCCAGCCAAGGCGTCGGGCGGGGTGAGGCAGATACGCAGTATTTT. Encoded protein: CASQGVGRGEADTQYF.

The genes are TRBV12-3 or TRBV12-4 and TRBJ2-1; 7 nucleotides agree with TRBD1. The CDR3 is 15 residues long. The V and J ends lost 8 bases and 8 bases, in that order; junction bases with no gene match: 15. In DNA, the CDR3 is TGTGCCAGCGGGGGTGACAGGGCCGGTCCCGATGAGCAGTTCTTC. Protein: CASGGDRAGPDEQFF.

As DNA, the CDR3 is TGCAGTGCTAGAGGGGGACAGGGTCTCTATGGCTACACCTTC. It is translated as CSARGGQGLYGYTF. V is TRBV20-1 and J is TRBJ1-2; 9 bases map to TRBD1. This CDR3 comprises 14 residues. The junction had 4 bases not matched to a gene; V was cut back by 1 base and J by 4 bases. Germline loops: CDR1 DFQATT, CDR2 SNEGSKA (reference sequence).

The J gene is TRBJ2-7, the V gene TRBV18; D uncertain. CDR1 is KGHSH and CDR2 is LQKENI in the germline V gene. The V and J ends lost 3 bases and 3 bases respectively, with 12 bases between them. This CDR3 contains 14 residues. The CDR3 nucleotides read TGTGCCAGCTCACCGGGGTTGAGCGACTACGAGCAGTACTTC. Translation: CASSPGLSDYEQYF. Using reference TRBV18 and TRBJ2-7 for the parts outside the CDR3, the full variable domain is NAGVMQNPRHLVRRRGQEARLRCSPMKGHSHVYWYRQLPEEGLKFMVYLQKENIIDESGMPKERFSAEFPKEGPSILRIQQVVRGDSAAYFCASSPGLSDYEQYFGPGTRLTVT.

The table lists this clonotype with a few counts. The chain carries TRBV6-1 and TRBJ1-1, with 12 bases fitting TRBD1. The CDR3 covers 16 residues. The V gene's germline CDR1 is MNHNS and CDR2 SASEGT. With 5 bases clipped from V and 1 base from J, the junction kept 5 bases outside the gene matches. Written as DNA, the CDR3 is TGTGCCAGCAGTAGGGACAGGGGGCATGGGAACACTGAAGCTTTCTTT. Translation gives CASSRDRGHGNTEAFF.

This clonotype was counted only a few times. This chain joins TRBV7-6 and TRBJ2-1, with D perhaps being TRBD1 or TRBD2 (5 bases each). V lost 6 bases, J lost 2 bases, and 17 bases lay in between. The CDR3 is 16 residues long. The germline gives CDR1 SGHVS, CDR2 FNYEAQ. In DNA form, the CDR3 reads TGTGCCAGCAGTCCAATCCCGGGGCCGGCCTACAATGAGCAGTTCTTC. It codes for CASSPIPGPAYNEQFF. The entire variable domain, with the rest obtained from reference TRBV7-6 and TRBJ2-1, is as follows: GAGVSQSPRYKVTKRGQDVALRCDPISGHVSLYWYRQALGQGPEFLTYFNYEAQQDKSGLPNDRFSAERPEGSISTLTIQRTEQRDSAMYRCASSPIPGPAYNEQFFGPGTRLTVL.

The chain carries TRBV12-3 or TRBV12-4 and TRBJ2-3; TRBD2 is a possible D gene (6 bases). The length of the CDR3 is 12 residues. V lost 4 bases, J lost 6 bases, and 8 bases lay in between. In nucleotides, the CDR3 is TGTGCCAGCAGTTCCAGCGGGGATACGCAGTATTTT. It specifies CASSSSGDTQYF.

This clonotype was seen a handful of times. This chain joins TRBV5-4 and TRBJ2-5; possible D gene TRBD1, 6 bases. The germline V gene has CDR1 SGHNT and CDR2 YYREEE (reference sequence). This CDR3 region has 16 residues. Trimming took 4 bases from V and 7 from J, leaving 23 bases between them. The CDR3 region is CASSRPTNRAIVTQYF. CDR3 nucleotide sequence: TGTGCCAGCAGCCGCCCCACTAACAGGGCTATCGTGACCCAGTACTTC.

This clonotype occurred a few times. The chain recombines TRBV11-2 with TRBJ2-4, with TRBD2 matching 7 bases. The CDR3 runs to 15 residues. With 4 bases clipped from V and 8 bases from J, the junction kept 11 bases outside the gene matches. Looked up from germline, CDR1 is SGHAT and CDR2 is FQNNGV. The CDR3 is CASSSVERDRDIQYF. Here the CDR3 DNA reads TGTGCCAGCAGCTCGGTTGAGCGGGATCGGGACATTCAGTACTTC. Complete variable domain (other parts from reference TRBV11-2 and TRBJ2-4): EAGVAQSPRYKIIEKRQSVAFWCNPISGHATLYWYQQILGQGPKLLIQFQNNGVVDDSQLPKDRFSAERLKGVDSTLKIQPAKLEDSAVYLCASSSVERDRDIQYFGAGTRLSVL.

This rearrangement joins TRBV7-2 to TRBJ2-5; no clear D gene. With 2 bases removed from V and 10 bases from J, the gap between germline ends came to 14 bases. The CDR3 covers 13 residues. The V gene's germline CDR1 is SGHTA and CDR2 FQGNSA. Here the CDR3 reads CASSLNWAGVQYF. In DNA form, the CDR3 reads TGTGCCAGCAGCTTAAATTGGGCCGGAGTCCAGTACTTC.

The DNA for the CDR3 is TGTGCCAGCAGCCATGGAGTGTCAGATACGCAGTATTTT. As protein: CASSHGVSDTQYF. The rearrangement uses TRBV14 and TRBJ2-3, with D hard to call. The CDR3 is 13 residues long. Germline-derived CDR1 and CDR2 are SGHDN and FVKESK. Trimming shortened V by 3 bases and J by 4 bases, and 8 bases separated the two germline ends.

The V gene is TRBV20-1, the J gene TRBJ2-7; no firm D call. V dropped 0 bases and J dropped 8 bases, with 11 bases sitting between them. This CDR3 spans 12 amino acids. Germline assignment: CDR1 DFQATT and CDR2 SNEGSKA (reference sequence). In nucleotides, the CDR3 is TGCAGTGCTAGAGAGGATATGCTTAAGCAGTACTTC. Translation: CSAREDMLKQYF.